This entry features one TCR beta chain sequence. This sample was taken from a study of T cells after yellow fever vaccination. MiXCR, run by TCRdb on the 5' RACE reads, gives a single entry per CDR3 protein. The sample has about 580,000 distinct CDR3 sequences, around 17% seen once; the top ten hold approximately 15%. The CDR3 contains 14 residues. The V end lost 3 bases, the J end lost 2 bases, and 10 bases lay between the germline ends. This receptor was taken from a man aged 18 to 29 who received the YFV17D yellow fever vaccine. The chain combines TRBV12-3 or TRBV12-4 with TRBJ2-5; the D gene could be TRBD1 or TRBD2 (5 bases each). Sequencing was performed on PBMCs, taken 5 to 6 days after the first yellow fever vaccination. Written as DNA, the CDR3 is TGTGCCAGCAGTTTTCAGGGACCTCAAGAGACCCAGTACTTC. Its translation: CASSFQGPQETQYF.